Below, one T cell receptor beta chain is given with its context. The data belong to a study of T-cell reconstitution after alpha-beta-depleted transplantation in children. Preparation of the TCRbeta library involved a method that used unique molecular identifiers. TCRdb ran MiXCR on the PCR reads and lists one entry per CDR3 protein. This table has 300,000 or so distinct CDR3 sequences, 9.9% appearing once. Trimming left V 8 bases short and J 1 base short, with 3 bases between. The CDR3 contains 10 residues. CDR1 and CDR2 from the germline V gene are SNHLY and FYNNEI. The TCR comes from a human donor who donated a stem cell graft to a child with SCID. This specimen consisted of PBMCs from the stem cell graft donor, obtained from the stem cell graft. The J gene is TRBJ2-7, the V gene TRBV2; D remains ambiguous. CDR3 sequence: CASRSYEQYF. In DNA, the CDR3 is TGTGCCAGCCGGTCCTACGAGCAGTACTTC. Combining the CDR3 with reference TRBV2 and TRBJ2-7 gives the whole variable domain EPEVTQTPSHQVTQMGQEVILRCVPISNHLYFYWYRQILGQKVEFLVSFYNNEISEKSEIFDDQFSVERPDGSNFTLKIRSTKLEDSAMYFCASRSYEQYFGPGTRLTVT.